This T cell receptor (beta chain) came from a study of blood T cell repertoires in COVID-19. About the research overall: PBMCs, B-cell-depleted T cells, or T cells provided the cDNA or gDNA that made up the material.

Measured with immunoSEQ multiplex PCR; TCRdb has only the in-frame clones, and not every one. Here the sample spans some 200,000 clones, about 87% being singletons. This CDR3 is built from 12 residues. With 10 bases removed from V and 2 bases from J, the gap between germline ends came to 11 bases. This chain connects TRBV12-3 or TRBV12-4 to TRBJ1-2; perhaps TRBD1 as D (6 bases). This TCR derives from a man in his 70s with acute or convalescent COVID-19. The sequenced sample consisted of peripheral blood. The CDR3 nucleotides are TGTGCCATCATAAGGGGGAACTATGGCTACACCTTC. Its translation is CAIIRGNYGYTF.